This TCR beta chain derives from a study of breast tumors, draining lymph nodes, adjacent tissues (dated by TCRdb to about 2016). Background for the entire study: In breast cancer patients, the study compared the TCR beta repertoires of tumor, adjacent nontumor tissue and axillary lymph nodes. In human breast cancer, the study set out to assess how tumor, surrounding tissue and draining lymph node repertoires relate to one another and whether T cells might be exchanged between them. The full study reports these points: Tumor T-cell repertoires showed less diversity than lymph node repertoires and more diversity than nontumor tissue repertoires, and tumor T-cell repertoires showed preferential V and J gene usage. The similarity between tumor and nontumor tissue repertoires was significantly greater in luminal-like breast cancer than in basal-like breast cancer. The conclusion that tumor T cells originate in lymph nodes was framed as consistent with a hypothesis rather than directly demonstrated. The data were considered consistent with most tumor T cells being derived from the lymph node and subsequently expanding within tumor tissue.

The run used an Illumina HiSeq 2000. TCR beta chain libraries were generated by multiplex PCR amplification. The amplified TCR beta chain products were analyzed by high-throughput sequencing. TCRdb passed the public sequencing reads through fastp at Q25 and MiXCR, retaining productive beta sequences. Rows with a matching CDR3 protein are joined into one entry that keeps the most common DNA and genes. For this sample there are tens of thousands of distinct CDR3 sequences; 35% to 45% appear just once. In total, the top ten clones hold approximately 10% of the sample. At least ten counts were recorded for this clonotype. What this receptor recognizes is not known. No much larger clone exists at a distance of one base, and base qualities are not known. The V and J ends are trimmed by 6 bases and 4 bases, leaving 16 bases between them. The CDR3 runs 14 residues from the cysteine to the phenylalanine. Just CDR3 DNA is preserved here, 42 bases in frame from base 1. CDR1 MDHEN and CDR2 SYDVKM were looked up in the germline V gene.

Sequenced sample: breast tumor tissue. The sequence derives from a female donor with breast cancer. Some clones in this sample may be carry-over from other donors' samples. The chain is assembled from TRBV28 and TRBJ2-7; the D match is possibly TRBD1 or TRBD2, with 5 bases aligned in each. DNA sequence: TGTGCCAGCAGCGGGACGGCAGAATATTACGAGCAGTACTTC. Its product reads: CASSGTAEYYEQYF. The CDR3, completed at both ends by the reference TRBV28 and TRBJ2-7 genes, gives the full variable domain DVKVTQSSRYLVKRTGEKVFLECVQDMDHENMFWYRQDPGLGLRLIYFSYDVKMKEKGDIPEGYSVSREKKERFSLILESASTNQTSMYLCASSGTAEYYEQYFGPGTRLTVT.